This T cell receptor (beta chain) was recovered during a study of T cells in women clearing cervical HPV infection. As to this clone: The read ends 3 residues shy of where the CDR3 ends; the end is completed using the germline J gene.

This table comes from immunoSEQ multiplex PCR, and its TCRdb copy is limited to in-frame clones, with some not included. The sample's table shows tens of thousands of clones. This CDR3 has 14 amino acids. The ends lost 4 bases at V and 6 bases at J; junction bases unmatched: 6. Germline CDR1 KGHSH, CDR2 LQKENI. The TCR sequence derives from a woman aged 18 to 75 with a cervical HPV16 infection that either progressed to CIN3+ or cleared (not recorded which). The chain recombines TRBV18 with TRBJ1-2, with TRBD1 matching 9 bases. The sample comprised blood buffy coat. The CDR3 DNA, read in part, is TGTGCCAGCTCACAGCAACAGGGGGCGAATGGC. Its protein product is CASSQQQGANG. Given in full, the CDR3 is CASSQQQGANGYTF.